These 23 T cell receptor beta chains were sequenced from one sample in a study of T cell clonality in common variable immunodeficiency. Method: immunoSEQ multiplex PCR; TCRdb's copy keeps in-frame clones and lacks some. The sample includes 50,000 to 70,000 clones, none of them occurring once. What was sequenced was peripheral blood mononuclear cells. The receptors originated from a person between 18 and 75 years old in good health.

This clone was picked up a small number of times. The CDR3 end lies 3 residues beyond the end of the read and is filled in from the germline J gene. The genes are TRBV19 and TRBJ1-1; 7 bases fit TRBD1. Trimming took 7 bases from V and 1 from J; bases not matched to a gene: 6. This CDR3 spans 14 amino acids. CDR1 and CDR2 (germline): LNHDA, SQIVND (reference sequence). The CDR3 sequence is CASKVTGENTEAFF. CDR3 DNA (partial): TGTGCCAGTAAAGTAACAGGGGAGAACACTGAA.

This clone came up many times. The read terminates 3 residues before the CDR3 end, so the remaining end is supplied by the germline J gene. The gene calls are TRBV7-9 and TRBJ2-3, with 8 bases fitting TRBD2. V was clipped by 8 bases and J by 4 bases; unmatched bases: 8. The CDR3 is 14 residues long. Germline CDR1 reads SEHNR; CDR2 reads FQNEAQ (reference sequence). The CDR3: CASHRLALADTQYF. The covered CDR3 bases are TGTGCCAGCCACAGACTAGCGCTAGCAGATACG.

In its sample, this clone was seen many times. The missing CDR3 end, 3 residues past where the read stops, is filled in from the germline J gene. This sequence joins TRBV20-1 and TRBJ2-5; 7 bases align to TRBD2. Germline V CDR1 and CDR2: DFQATT, SNEGSKA (reference sequence). The CDR3 runs to 13 residues. The trim removed 6 bases at V and 5 bases at J, leaving 9 bases unmatched. CDR3 bases read: TGCAGTGCCCCAAAAGGACTAGGGGAGACC. As protein: CSAPKGLGET. The entire CDR3 protein is CSAPKGLGETQYF.

This clone has ten or more counts. The read ends 3 residues early relative to the CDR3; the germline J gene fills the gap. The chain joins TRBV14 to TRBJ1-1; D gene unclear. V gave up 5 bases and J gave up 6 bases, with 10 bases separating them. CDR3 length: 12 residues. CDR1 and CDR2 (germline): SGHDN, FVKESK. CDR3 bases read: TGTGCCAGCAGCAGTAGGGTGGCTGAA. Its translation: CASSSRVAE. The full-length CDR3 reads as CASSSRVAEAFF.

This clone came up many times. With the read ending 3 residues before the CDR3 end, the germline J gene is used to fill in that end. This chain links TRBV12-3 or TRBV12-4 with TRBJ2-3; TRBD2 matches 9 bases. CDR3 length equals 15 residues. With V trimmed by 4 bases and J by 0 bases, 2 bases remained unmatched. CDR3 bases read: TGTGCCAGCAGTTATCTAGCGGGGAGCACAGATACG. Its translation: CASSYLAGSTDT. The whole CDR3 protein reads CASSYLAGSTDTQYF.

This clone has at least ten counts. The read terminates 3 residues before the CDR3 end, so the remaining end is supplied by the germline J gene. V gene TRBV29-1 combines with J gene TRBJ2-1, with 8 bases aligning to TRBD1. Germline trimming cut 4 bases from V and 4 bases from J; bases unmatched to any gene: 0. This CDR3 region has 12 residues. CDR1 is SQVTM, CDR2 ANQGSEA, per germline. CDR3 bases read: TGCAGCGTTGGGGACAGGTACAATGAG. Translating it yields CSVGDRYNE. The whole CDR3 region reads CSVGDRYNEQFF.

The table lists this clone with many counts. Read data end 3 residues before the CDR3 end; the end is taken from the germline J gene. The V call is TRBV5-1, the J call TRBJ2-5; 9 nucleotides match TRBD1. CDR1 is SGHRS, CDR2 YFSETQ, per germline. The trim removed 5 bases at V and 5 bases at J, leaving 10 bases unmatched. The CDR3 consists of 15 residues. The sequenced part of the CDR3 DNA is TGCGCCAGCAGGCCATCCACAGGGGGCGGTGAGACC. It yields the protein CASRPSTGGGET. The complete CDR3 protein is CASRPSTGGGETQYF.

Ten or more counts support this clone. The read stops 3 residues short of the end of the CDR3; the missing end is completed from the germline J gene. V is TRBV7-2 and J is TRBJ2-1; TRBD1 matches at 9 bases. The junction had 8 bases not matched to a gene; V was cut back by 3 bases and J by 8 bases. CDR3 length: 15 residues. CDR1 is SGHTA, CDR2 FQGNSA, per germline. Incomplete CDR3 DNA: TGTGCCAGCAGCTTCGCCCCGGGACAGGGTTATGAG. Translating it yields CASSFAPGQGYE. The full CDR3 protein is CASSFAPGQGYEQFF.

This clone was observed a handful of times. The read stops 3 residues short of the end of the CDR3; the missing end is completed from the germline J gene. The chain couples TRBV7-7 to TRBJ1-1; D unresolved. Germline V lookup: CDR1 SSHAT, CDR2 FNYEAQ (reference sequence). The CDR3 has 13 residues. This CDR3 reads CASSLSDEETAFF. CDR3 DNA (partial): TGTGCCAGCAGCTTAAGCGACGAAGAGACA.

At least ten counts were recorded for this clone. The CDR3 end is not reached by the read, which stops 3 residues before it; the germline J gene fills it in. This chain joins TRBV29-1 and TRBJ1-4; perhaps TRBD1 as D (5 bases). CDR3 length: 14 amino acids. The germline V and J ends were trimmed by 1 base and 6 bases, with 12 bases remaining between them. Germline-derived CDR1 and CDR2 are SQVTM and ANQGSEA. The CDR3 bases that were read are TGCAGCGTTGAAGCCGGGGGGGGTGATGAAAAA. Its translation is CSVEAGGGDEK. The full CDR3 reads CSVEAGGGDEKLFF.

There are many counts of this clone. The read finishes 3 residues shy of the CDR3 end, and the germline J gene is used to complete it. This sequence joins TRBV28 and TRBJ2-7, with D maybe TRBD2 (5 bases). Germline CDR1 reads MDHEN; CDR2 reads SYDVKM. This CDR3 contains 12 residues. Deletions cut 4 bases from V and 5 bases from J, with 9 bases between. The sequenced part of the CDR3 DNA is TGTGCCAGCAGTTCAAACGGGGACGAG. As protein: CASSSNGDE. The entire CDR3 reads CASSSNGDEQYF.

This clone has a count of ten or more. Coverage ceases 3 residues before the CDR3 finishes, and the germline J gene fills in the end. The gene calls are TRBV18 and TRBJ2-3; D remains unclear. The V gene lost 3 bases and the J gene lost 5 bases, with 18 bases spanning the gap. The length of the CDR3 is 16 residues. Germline V lookup: CDR1 KGHSH, CDR2 LQKENI. The part of the CDR3 DNA that was read is TGTGCCAGCTCACCTACCGACTGGTACCGTGGAGATACG. It encodes CASSPTDWYRGDT. The entire CDR3 protein is CASSPTDWYRGDTQYF. Using reference TRBV18 and TRBJ2-3 for the parts outside the CDR3, the full variable domain is NAGVMQNPRHLVRRRGQEARLRCSPMKGHSHVYWYRQLPEEGLKFMVYLQKENIIDESGMPKERFSAEFPKEGPSILRIQQVVRGDSAAYFCASSPTDWYRGDTQYFGPGTRLTVL.

With regard to this clone: Read coverage stops 3 residues before the CDR3 terminus; the germline J gene supplies the remainder. The chain links TRBV6-1 to TRBJ2-5; 11 bases agree with TRBD1. V dropped 6 bases and J dropped 5; count of bases not matched to a gene: 11. Germline values: CDR1 MNHNS, CDR2 SASEGT. The CDR3 is 16 residues long. The DNA read from the CDR3 is TGTGCCAGCAGGGAAATGGGAGGACAGGGGGCGGAGACC. Protein: CASREMGGQGAET. The CDR3, in full, reads CASREMGGQGAETQYF.

This clone was observed at least ten times. The observed sequence ends 3 residues before the CDR3 terminus, with the missing tail filled in from the germline J gene. The V gene is TRBV5-4, the J gene TRBJ2-1; D remains unclear. Trimming shortened V by 0 bases and J by 0 bases, and 10 bases separated the two germline ends. In germline, CDR1 is SGHNT, CDR2 YYREEE (reference sequence). The CDR3 extends over 16 amino acids. The CDR3 protein is CASSLDRRSSYNEQFF. Incomplete CDR3 DNA: TGTGCCAGCAGCTTGGATAGGCGGAGCTCCTACAATGAG. The variable domain in full, with the rest retrieved from reference TRBV5-4 and TRBJ2-1, is ETGVTQSPTHLIKTRGQQVTLRCSSQSGHNTVSWYQQALGQGPQFIFQYYREEENGRGNFPPRFSGLQFPNYSSELNVNALELDDSALYLCASSLDRRSSYNEQFFGPGTRLTVL.

The sample holds many counts of this clone. The read terminates 3 residues ahead of where the CDR3 ends, so the germline J gene completes it. This chain links TRBV20-1 with TRBJ2-2; D might be TRBD2 (6 bases). The germline V gene has CDR1 DFQATT and CDR2 SNEGSKA (reference sequence). V dropped 6 bases and J dropped 3 bases, with 20 bases sitting between them. The length of the CDR3 is 16 residues. CDR3 DNA (partial): TGCAGTGCCTCCCCCTCAGGCGGGGAGGACACCGGGGAG. Protein product: CSASPSGGEDTGE. The CDR3 in its entirety is CSASPSGGEDTGELFF.

There are a few counts of this clone. With the read ending 3 residues before the CDR3 end, the germline J gene is used to fill in that end. The V gene is TRBV20-1, the J gene TRBJ1-2, with 8 bases aligning to TRBD1. V trimming: 3 bases; J trimming: 7 bases; junction bases outside the gene matches: 7. The CDR3 consists of 13 residues. Germline assignment: CDR1 DFQATT and CDR2 SNEGSKA (reference sequence). The CDR3 is CSASLRGRVGYTF. The CDR3 bases that were read are TGCAGTGCTAGCCTCAGGGGGCGGGTTGGC.

This clone was observed a few times. The CDR3 end lies 3 residues beyond the end of the read and is filled in from the germline J gene. The chain has TRBV11-1 and TRBJ2-7; TRBD2 agrees at 9 bases. CDR3 length: 14 amino acids. Unmatched junction bases numbered 3, after V lost 3 bases and J lost 3 bases. Germline CDR1 and CDR2: SGHAT and FQDESV (reference sequence). Partial CDR3 DNA: TGTGCCAGCAGCTTGGGAGCGGGAGGCTACGAG. Its protein is CASSLGAGGYE. The whole CDR3 sequence is CASSLGAGGYEQYF.

A word on this clone: The observed sequence ends 3 residues before the CDR3 terminus, with the missing tail filled in from the germline J gene. The chain couples TRBV7-9 to TRBJ1-1; perhaps TRBD1 as D (5 bases). The germline V and J ends were trimmed by 5 bases and 2 bases, with 12 bases remaining between them. Per germline, CDR1 SEHNR and CDR2 FQNEAQ (reference sequence). The CDR3 is made up of 14 amino acids. CDR3 protein: CASSRSQGNTEAFF. The DNA read from the CDR3 is TGTGCCAGCAGCCGCTCCCAGGGCAACACTGAA.

Many counts were recorded for this clone. The read stops 3 residues short of the end of the CDR3; the missing end is completed from the germline J gene. The rearrangement uses TRBV5-4 and TRBJ2-2, with 8 bases matching TRBD1. This CDR3 contains 15 residues. The germline V gene encodes CDR1 SGHNT and CDR2 YYREEE (reference sequence). Losses at the gene ends were 3 bases for V and 7 bases for J; bases not matched to a gene: 8. The CDR3: CASSSPRQGHGELFF. CDR3 DNA, as far as it was read: TGTGCCAGCAGCTCACCAAGACAGGGGCACGGGGAG.

As concerns this clone: The read terminates 3 residues before the CDR3 end, so the remaining end is supplied by the germline J gene. The chain carries TRBV11-3 and TRBJ1-4; TRBD1 aligns across 7 bases. This CDR3 has 14 residues. Per germline, CDR1 SGHNT and CDR2 YENEEA. CDR3 loop: CASSPGGRNSPLFF. Partial CDR3 DNA: TGTGCCAGCAGCCCAGGGGGAAGGAATTCACCA.

The sample holds many counts of this clone. One junction end disagrees with the germline gene, perhaps due to a read error. The CDR3 extends 3 residues past the end of the read, so its final part is completed from the germline J gene. V and J are TRBV4-2 and TRBJ2-3, with TRBD2 as a possible D gene (5 bases). From germline, CDR1 is LGHNA and CDR2 YNFKEQ. CDR3 size: 16 residues. CDR3 sequence reads: CASSQSQRTSTDTQYF. CDR3 bases read: TGCGCCAGCAGCCAATCCCAGCGGACTAGCACAGATACG.

This clone was counted at least ten times. CDR3 region: CAWSEGGNSNQPQHF. The DNA read from the CDR3 is TGTGCCTGGAGTGAAGGGGGTAATAGCAATCAGCCC. The V call is TRBV30, the J call TRBJ1-5; possibly TRBD1 for D (6 bases). The CDR3 extends 3 residues past the end of the read, so its final part is completed from the germline J gene. The CDR3 contains 15 residues. V shed 1 base and J shed 0 bases, with 10 bases lying between them. The germline V gene encodes CDR1 GTSNPN and CDR2 SVGIG (reference sequence).

This clone was observed at least ten times. The read halts 3 residues ahead of the CDR3 end, with the missing end drawn from the germline J gene. This chain connects TRBV14 to TRBJ1-2; 11 nucleotides align to TRBD1. Germline V lookup: CDR1 SGHDN, CDR2 FVKESK. The CDR3 is made up of 16 amino acids. J lost 7 bases, V lost 1 base, and 8 bases had no gene match. The CDR3 bases that were read are TGTGCCAGCAGCCAAGTGTCCGGACAGGGGGCCGTTGGC. This codes for CASSQVSGQGAVG. The CDR3 in full is CASSQVSGQGAVGYTF.